The T cell receptor (beta chain) under discussion was sequenced for a study of T cell clonality in common variable immunodeficiency. Study-wide results and limits: Fewer deletions and N-nucleotide insertions were reportedly seen in common variable immunodeficiency TCR beta sequences. CVID subjects shared fewer TCRbeta clones than healthy controls did.

Produced via immunoSEQ multiplex PCR; TCRdb's table is partial and in-frame only. The table lists about 55,000 clones, with no singletons. This clone appeared a few times. Its antigen is still unknown. The read ends 3 residues early relative to the CDR3; the germline J gene fills the gap. Both groups were predominantly of Caucasian heritage. The CDR3 contains 17 residues. Germline CDR1 LNHDA, CDR2 SQIVND (reference sequence). The chain has TRBV19 and TRBJ1-2; no clear D gene. The TCR originated in a person aged 18-70 years in good health. The material sequenced was peripheral blood mononuclear cells. The CDR3 here is CASSPQSASRFYNDYTF. The CDR3 bases that were read are TGTGCCAGTAGTCCCCAGAGTGCCTCCCGATTTTACAATGAC.